This T cell receptor beta chain is from a study of siplizumab effects on memory and regulatory T cells. Overall study findings and caveats: Relative to controls at approximately 30%, mappable alloreactive CD4+ clones exhibited a mean Treg-derived proportion of around 69% with siplizumab. Unstimulated subsets contained matches for only a minor fraction of alloreactive clones.

For every sample, some 9 x 10^4 TCR templates were assayed. The table came from immunoSEQ multiplex PCR; TCRdb's copy has only in-frame clones and leaves some out. The profile shows over 85,000 clones, roughly 93% of them singletons. The count of this clone is one. The antigen is undetermined. Unmatched junction bases numbered 8, after V lost 3 bases and J lost 4 bases. Germline V lookup: CDR1 SGHRS, CDR2 YFSETQ. The CDR3 runs 16 residues. V gene TRBV5-1 combines with J gene TRBJ2-3; 10 bases fit TRBD1. Material for sequencing was CD8+ T cells sorted from blood. The sequence was collected from a human donor in good health. CDR3 in DNA: TGCGCCAGCAGCTCAGGACAGGGGGGTCGGGCAGATACGCAGTATTTT. It codes for CASSSGQGGRADTQYF.